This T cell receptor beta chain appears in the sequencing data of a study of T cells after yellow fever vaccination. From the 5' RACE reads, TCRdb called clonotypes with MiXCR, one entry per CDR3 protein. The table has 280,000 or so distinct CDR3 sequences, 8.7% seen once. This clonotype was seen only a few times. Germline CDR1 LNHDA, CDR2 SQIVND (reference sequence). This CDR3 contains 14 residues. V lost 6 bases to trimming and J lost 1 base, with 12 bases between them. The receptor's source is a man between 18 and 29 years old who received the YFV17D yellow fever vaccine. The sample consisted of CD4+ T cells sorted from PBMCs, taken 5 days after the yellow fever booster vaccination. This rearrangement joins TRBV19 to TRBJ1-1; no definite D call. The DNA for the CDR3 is TGTGCCAGTAGGATTCGTTCGGCGAACACTGAAGCTTTCTTT. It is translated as CASRIRSANTEAFF.